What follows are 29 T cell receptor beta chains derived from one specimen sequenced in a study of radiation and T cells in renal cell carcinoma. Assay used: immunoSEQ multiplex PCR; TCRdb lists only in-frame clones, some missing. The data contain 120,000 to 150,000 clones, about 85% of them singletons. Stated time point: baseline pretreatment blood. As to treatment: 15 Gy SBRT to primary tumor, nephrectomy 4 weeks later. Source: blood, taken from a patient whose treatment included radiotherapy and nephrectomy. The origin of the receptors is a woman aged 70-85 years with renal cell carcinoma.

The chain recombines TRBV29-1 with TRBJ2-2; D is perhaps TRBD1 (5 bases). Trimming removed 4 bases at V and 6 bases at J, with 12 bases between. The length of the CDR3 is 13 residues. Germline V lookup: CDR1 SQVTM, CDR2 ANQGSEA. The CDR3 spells CSVGQGSAGELFF. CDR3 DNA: TGCAGCGTTGGGCAGGGCTCCGCCGGGGAGCTGTTTTTT.

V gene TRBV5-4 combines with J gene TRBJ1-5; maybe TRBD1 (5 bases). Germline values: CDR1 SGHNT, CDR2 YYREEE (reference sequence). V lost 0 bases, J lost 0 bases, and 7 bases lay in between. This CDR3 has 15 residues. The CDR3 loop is CASSLGGVSNQPQHF. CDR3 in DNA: TGTGCCAGCAGCTTGGGGGGGGTTAGCAATCAGCCCCAGCATTTT. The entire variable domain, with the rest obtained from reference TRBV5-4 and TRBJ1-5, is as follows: ETGVTQSPTHLIKTRGQQVTLRCSSQSGHNTVSWYQQALGQGPQFIFQYYREEENGRGNFPPRFSGLQFPNYSSELNVNALELDDSALYLCASSLGGVSNQPQHFGDGTRLSIL.

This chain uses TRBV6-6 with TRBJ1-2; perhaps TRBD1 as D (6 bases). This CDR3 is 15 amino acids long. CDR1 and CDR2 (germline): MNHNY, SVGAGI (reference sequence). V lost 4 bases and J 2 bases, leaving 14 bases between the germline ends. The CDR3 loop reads CASSSWGQTNYGYTF. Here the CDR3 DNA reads TGTGCCAGCAGTTCCTGGGGACAAACGAACTATGGCTACACCTTC.

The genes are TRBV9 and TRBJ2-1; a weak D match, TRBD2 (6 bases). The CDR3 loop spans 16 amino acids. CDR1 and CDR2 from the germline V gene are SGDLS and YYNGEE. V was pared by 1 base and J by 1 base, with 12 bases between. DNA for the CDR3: TGTGCCAGCAGCGTATCTGGAGGGATGTCCTACAATGAGCAGTTCTTC. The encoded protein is CASSVSGGMSYNEQFF.

CDR3 nucleotides: TGTGCCAGCAGTCCACAGGGGGCCGGCAATCAGCCCCAGCATTTT. It translates to CASSPQGAGNQPQHF. The rearrangement links TRBV28 to TRBJ1-5; 9 positions match TRBD1. Germline-derived CDR1 and CDR2 are MDHEN and SYDVKM. This CDR3 comprises 15 residues. Losses at the gene ends were 5 bases for V and 2 bases for J; bases not matched to a gene: 4.

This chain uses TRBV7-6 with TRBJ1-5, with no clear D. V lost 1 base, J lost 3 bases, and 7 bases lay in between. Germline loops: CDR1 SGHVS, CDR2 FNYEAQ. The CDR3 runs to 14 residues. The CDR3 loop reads CASSLVPYNQPQHF. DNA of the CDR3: TGTGCCAGCAGCTTAGTCCCGTACAATCAGCCCCAGCATTTT.

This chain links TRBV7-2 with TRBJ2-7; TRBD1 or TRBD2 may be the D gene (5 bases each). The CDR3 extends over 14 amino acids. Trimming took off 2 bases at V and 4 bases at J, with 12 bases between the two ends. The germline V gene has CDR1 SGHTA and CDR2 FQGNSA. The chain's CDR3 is CASSLTQGVYEQYF. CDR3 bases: TGTGCCAGCAGCTTAACCCAGGGAGTGTACGAGCAGTACTTC. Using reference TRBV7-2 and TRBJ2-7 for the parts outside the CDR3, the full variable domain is GAGVSQSPSNKVTEKGKDVELRCDPISGHTALYWYRQSLGQGLEFLIYFQGNSAPDKSGLPSDRFSAERTGGSVSTLTIQRTQQEDSAVYLCASSLTQGVYEQYFGPGTRLTVT.

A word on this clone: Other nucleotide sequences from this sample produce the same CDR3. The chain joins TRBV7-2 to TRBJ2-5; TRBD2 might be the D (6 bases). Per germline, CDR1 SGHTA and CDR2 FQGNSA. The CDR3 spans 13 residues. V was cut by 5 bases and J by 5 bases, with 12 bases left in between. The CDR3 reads CASSLGGRETQYF. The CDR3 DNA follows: TGTGCCAGCAGCCTCGGGGGTCGGGAGACCCAGTACTTC.

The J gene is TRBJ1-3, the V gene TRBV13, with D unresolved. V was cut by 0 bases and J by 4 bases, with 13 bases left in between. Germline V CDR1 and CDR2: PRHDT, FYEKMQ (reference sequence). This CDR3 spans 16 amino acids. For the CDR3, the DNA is TGTGCCAGCAGCTTAGGCGAATTGGGGTTCGGAAACACCATATATTTT. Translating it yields CASSLGELGFGNTIYF.

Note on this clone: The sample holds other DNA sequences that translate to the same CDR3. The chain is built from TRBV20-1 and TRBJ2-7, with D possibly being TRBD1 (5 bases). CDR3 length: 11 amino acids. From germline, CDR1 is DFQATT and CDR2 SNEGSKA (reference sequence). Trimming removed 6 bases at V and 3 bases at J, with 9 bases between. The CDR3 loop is CSAPDSYEQYF. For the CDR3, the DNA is TGCAGTGCCCCTGACAGCTACGAGCAGTACTTC.

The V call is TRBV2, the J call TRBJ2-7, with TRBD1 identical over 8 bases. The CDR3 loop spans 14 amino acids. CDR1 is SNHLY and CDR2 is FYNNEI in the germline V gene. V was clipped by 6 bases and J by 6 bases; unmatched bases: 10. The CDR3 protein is CASSRTGSPGEQYF. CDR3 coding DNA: TGTGCCAGCAGCCGGACAGGGTCTCCCGGCGAGCAGTACTTC.

CDR3 sequence reads: CASSYLQGVEGNEQFF. As DNA, the CDR3 is TGTGCCAGCAGTTACCTCCAGGGGGTGGAGGGCAATGAGCAGTTCTTC. This rearrangement joins TRBV6-6 to TRBJ2-1; perhaps TRBD1 as D (7 bases). V lost 2 bases and J 6 bases, leaving 17 bases between the germline ends. This CDR3 contains 16 residues. Germline values: CDR1 MNHNY, CDR2 SVGAGI (reference sequence).

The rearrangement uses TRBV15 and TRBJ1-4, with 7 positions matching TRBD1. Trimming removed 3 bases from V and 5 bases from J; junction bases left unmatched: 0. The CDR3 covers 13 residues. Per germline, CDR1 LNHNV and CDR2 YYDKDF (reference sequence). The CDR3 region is CATSRGQNEKLFF. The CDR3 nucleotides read TGTGCCACCAGCAGGGGACAGAATGAAAAACTGTTTTTT. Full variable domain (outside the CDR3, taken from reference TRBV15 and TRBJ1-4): DAMVIQNPRYQVTQFGKPVTLSCSQTLNHNVMYWYQQKSSQAPKLLFHYYDKDFNNEADTPDNFQSRRPNTSFCFLDIRSPGLGDTAMYLCATSRGQNEKLFFGSGTQLSVL.

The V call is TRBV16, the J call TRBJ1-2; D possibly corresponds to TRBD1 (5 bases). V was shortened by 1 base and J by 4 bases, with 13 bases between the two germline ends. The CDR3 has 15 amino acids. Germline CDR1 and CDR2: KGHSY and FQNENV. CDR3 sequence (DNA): TGTGCCAGCAGCCAATTCCCAGGGTCGGTCTATGGCTACACCTTC. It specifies CASSQFPGSVYGYTF.

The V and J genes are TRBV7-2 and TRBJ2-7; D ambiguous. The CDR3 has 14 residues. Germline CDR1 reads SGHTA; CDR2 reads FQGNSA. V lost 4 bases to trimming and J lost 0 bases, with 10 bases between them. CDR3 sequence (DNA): TGTGCCAGCAGCTCGGGTGGCAGCTCCTACGAGCAGTACTTC. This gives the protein CASSSGGSSYEQYF.

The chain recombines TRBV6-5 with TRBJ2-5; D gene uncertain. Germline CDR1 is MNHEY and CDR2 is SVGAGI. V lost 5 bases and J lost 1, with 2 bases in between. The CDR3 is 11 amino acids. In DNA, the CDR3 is TGTGCCAGCAGTCGCCAAGAGACCCAGTACTTC. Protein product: CASSRQETQYF.

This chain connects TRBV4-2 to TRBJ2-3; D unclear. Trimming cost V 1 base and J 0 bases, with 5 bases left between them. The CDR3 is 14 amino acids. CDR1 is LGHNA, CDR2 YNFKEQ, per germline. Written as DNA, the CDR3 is TGTGCCAGCAGCCAAGCTACTAGCACAGATACGCAGTATTTT. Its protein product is CASSQATSTDTQYF.

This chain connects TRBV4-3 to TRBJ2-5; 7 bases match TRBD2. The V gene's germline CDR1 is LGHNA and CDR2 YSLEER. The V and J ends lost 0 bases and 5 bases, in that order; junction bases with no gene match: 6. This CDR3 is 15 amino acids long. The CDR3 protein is CASSQDPSGAETQYF. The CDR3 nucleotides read TGCGCCAGCAGCCAAGATCCCAGCGGGGCTGAGACCCAGTACTTC.

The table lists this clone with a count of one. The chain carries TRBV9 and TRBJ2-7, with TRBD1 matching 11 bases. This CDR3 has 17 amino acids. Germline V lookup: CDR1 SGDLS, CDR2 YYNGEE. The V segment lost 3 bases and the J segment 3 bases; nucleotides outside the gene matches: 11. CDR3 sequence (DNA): TGTGCCAGCAGCGCCTCCACAGAGGGGACAGGGGGCTACGAGCAGTACTTC. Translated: CASSASTEGTGGYEQYF.

This CDR3 is CAWKQGIYNNEQFF. CDR3 bases: TGTGCCTGGAAACAGGGCATCTATAACAATGAGCAGTTCTTC. The chain is built from TRBV30 and TRBJ2-1; TRBD1 might be the D (6 bases). There are 14 residues in the CDR3. V shed 4 bases and J shed 5 bases, with 15 bases lying between them. In germline, CDR1 is GTSNPN, CDR2 SVGIG (reference sequence).

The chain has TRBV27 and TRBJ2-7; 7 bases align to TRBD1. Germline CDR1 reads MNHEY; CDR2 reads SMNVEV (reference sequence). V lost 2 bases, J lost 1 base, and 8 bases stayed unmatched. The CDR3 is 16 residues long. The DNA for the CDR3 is TGTGCCAGCAGTTTAACGGGACAGCCATCGTCCTACGAGCAGTACTTC. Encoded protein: CASSLTGQPSSYEQYF.

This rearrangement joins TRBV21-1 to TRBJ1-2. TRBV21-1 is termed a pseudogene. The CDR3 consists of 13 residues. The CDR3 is CASSKYTNYGYTF. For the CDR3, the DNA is TGTGCCAGCAGCAAATATACTAACTATGGCTACACCTTC.

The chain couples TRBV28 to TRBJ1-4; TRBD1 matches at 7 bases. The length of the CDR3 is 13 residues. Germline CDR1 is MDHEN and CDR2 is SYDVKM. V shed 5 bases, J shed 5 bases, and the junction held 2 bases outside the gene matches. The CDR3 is CASSQGGNEKLFF. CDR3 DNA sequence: TGTGCCAGCAGTCAGGGGGGGAATGAAAAACTGTTTTTT.

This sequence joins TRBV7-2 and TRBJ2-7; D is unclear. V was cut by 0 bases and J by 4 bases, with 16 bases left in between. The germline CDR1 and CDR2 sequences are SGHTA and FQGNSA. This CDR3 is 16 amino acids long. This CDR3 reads CASSLAPHTIGYEQYF. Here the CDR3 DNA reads TGTGCCAGCAGCTTAGCGCCTCACACCATAGGGTACGAGCAGTACTTC.

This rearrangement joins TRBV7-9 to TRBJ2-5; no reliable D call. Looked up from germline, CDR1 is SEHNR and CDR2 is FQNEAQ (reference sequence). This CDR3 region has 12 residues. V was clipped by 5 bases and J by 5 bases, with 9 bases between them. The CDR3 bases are TGTGCCAGCAGCCAAGTGGGGGAGACCCAGTACTTC. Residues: CASSQVGETQYF. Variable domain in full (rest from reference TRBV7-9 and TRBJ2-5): DTGVSQNPRHKITKRGQNVTFRCDPISEHNRLYWYRQTLGQGPEFLTYFQNEAQLEKSRLLSDRFSAERPKGSFSTLEIQRTEQGDSAMYLCASSQVGETQYFGPGTRLLVL.

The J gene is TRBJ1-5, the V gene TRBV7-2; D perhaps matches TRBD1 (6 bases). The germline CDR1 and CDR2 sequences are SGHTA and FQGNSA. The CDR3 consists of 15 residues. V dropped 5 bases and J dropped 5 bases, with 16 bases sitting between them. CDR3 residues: CASSPEMSGDQPQHF. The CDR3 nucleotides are TGTGCCAGCAGCCCGGAGATGTCAGGGGATCAGCCCCAGCATTTT.

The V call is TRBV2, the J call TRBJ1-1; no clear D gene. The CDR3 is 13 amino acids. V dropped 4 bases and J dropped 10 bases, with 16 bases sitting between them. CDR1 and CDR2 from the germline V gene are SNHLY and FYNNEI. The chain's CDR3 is CASSALRTRGAFF. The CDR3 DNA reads TGTGCCAGCAGTGCCCTTAGGACCCGGGGAGCTTTCTTT.

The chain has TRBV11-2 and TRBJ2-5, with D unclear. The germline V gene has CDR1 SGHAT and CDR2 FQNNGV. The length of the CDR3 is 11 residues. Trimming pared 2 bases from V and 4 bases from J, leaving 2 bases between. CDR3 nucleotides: TGTGCCAGCAGCTTACTAGAGACCCAGTACTTC. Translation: CASSLLETQYF.

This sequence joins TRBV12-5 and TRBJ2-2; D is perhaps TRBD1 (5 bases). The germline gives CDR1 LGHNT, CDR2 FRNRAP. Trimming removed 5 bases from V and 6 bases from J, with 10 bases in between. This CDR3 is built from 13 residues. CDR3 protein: CASGPPGSGELFF. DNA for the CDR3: TGTGCTAGTGGTCCACCAGGGTCCGGGGAGCTGTTTTTT.